One sample yielded the 22 T cell receptor beta chains listed below, sequenced in a study of T cell repertoires in cytomegalovirus infection. For these TCRs, the target antigens are not known. TCRdb re-called the reads with MiXCR, one entry per CDR3 protein. Among approximately 990,000 distinct CDR3 sequences listed, roughly 30% were seen once. Material: cultured CD8+ T cells from PBMCs, obtained from culture after CMV antigen stimulation. The receptors stem from a human donor in good health (CMV status not recorded). Some clones in this sample may be carry-over from other donors' samples.

This clonotype was recorded many times. This chain links TRBV7-6 with TRBJ2-1; 11 bases agree with TRBD2. CDR1 is SGHVS, CDR2 FNYEAQ, per germline. Trimming cost V 3 bases and J 7 bases; bases outside gene matches: 8. The CDR3 consists of 16 residues. CDR3 coding DNA: TGTGCCAGCAGCTTGTTAGCGGGGGGGCGGGGAAATGAGCAGTTCTTC. Amino acid sequence: CASSLLAGGRGNEQFF.

The chain uses TRBV4-3 and TRBJ1-1, with D perhaps TRBD1 (6 bases). The CDR3 consists of 17 residues. The V gene's germline CDR1 is LGHNA and CDR2 YSLEER. V was clipped by 2 bases and J by 0 bases, with 16 bases between them. The CDR3 sequence: CASSQNPTGRMNTEAFF. The CDR3 coding sequence is TGCGCCAGCAGCCAAAATCCTACAGGGAGGATGAACACTGAAGCTTTCTTT.

This clonotype was counted only a few times. The chain has TRBV5-1 and TRBJ2-2; a possible D gene is TRBD1 (6 bases). Per germline, CDR1 SGHRS and CDR2 YFSETQ. The CDR3 runs to 16 residues. Between the trimmed V and J ends, which lost 4 bases and 2 bases, there was a span of 15 bases. CDR3 sequence reads: CASSPLRDTNTGELFF. The CDR3 DNA reads as TGCGCCAGCAGCCCCCTCCGGGACACCAACACCGGGGAGCTGTTTTTT.

The J gene is TRBJ1-2, the V gene TRBV7-9; 9 nucleotides align to TRBD1. This CDR3 has 15 residues. The germline gives CDR1 SEHNR, CDR2 FQNEAQ (reference sequence). The ends lost 5 bases at V and 5 bases at J; junction bases unmatched: 9. In DNA form, the CDR3 reads TGTGCCAGCAGCCCAGACGGGACAGGGAAGTATGGCTACACCTTC. It specifies CASSPDGTGKYGYTF.

In its sample, this clonotype was seen a few times. The chain employs TRBV11-2 and TRBJ1-1; TRBD1 aligns across 12 bases. CDR1 is SGHAT and CDR2 is FQNNGV in the germline V gene. After removal of 5 bases from V and 4 bases from J, the junction contained 5 bases not matched to a gene. The CDR3 is made up of 15 amino acids. CDR3: CASSRGTGGVTEAFF. CDR3 nucleotide sequence: TGTGCCAGCAGCCGGGGGACAGGGGGCGTCACTGAAGCTTTCTTT.

As for this clonotype: A read error may explain this, as a much larger clone is one base away. The chain links TRBV7-9 to TRBJ2-7, with TRBD1 matching over 7 bases. The CDR3 extends over 13 amino acids. The germline V gene encodes CDR1 SEHNR and CDR2 FQNEAQ (reference sequence). The CDR3 DNA sequence: TGTGCCAGCAGCTTGGGACAGTTAGATGAGCTGTACTTC. Protein sequence: CASSLGQLDELYF.

This clonotype has a count of ten or more. The chain couples TRBV12-3 or TRBV12-4 to TRBJ2-1; a weak D match, TRBD2 (7 bases). This CDR3 has 14 residues. Trimming cost V 3 bases and J 8 bases, with 14 bases left between them. The CDR3: CASSFGGAKDEQFF. The DNA for the CDR3 is TGTGCCAGCAGTTTTGGGGGGGCCAAAGATGAGCAGTTCTTC.

Ten or more counts support this clonotype. This chain joins TRBV7-2 and TRBJ1-6; D not resolved. Germline CDR1 and CDR2: SGHTA and FQGNSA. Deletions cut 1 base from V and 0 bases from J, with 4 bases between. The CDR3 sequence is 15 residues long. The CDR3 loop is CASSLEVSYNSPLHF. The CDR3 region has the DNA TGTGCCAGCAGCTTAGAAGTCTCCTATAATTCACCCCTCCACTTT. Using reference TRBV7-2 and TRBJ1-6 for the parts outside the CDR3, the full variable domain is GAGVSQSPSNKVTEKGKDVELRCDPISGHTALYWYRQSLGQGLEFLIYFQGNSAPDKSGLPSDRFSAERTGGSVSTLTIQRTQQEDSAVYLCASSLEVSYNSPLHFGNGTRLTVT.

The chain employs TRBV2 and TRBJ2-2; 11 nucleotides align to TRBD2. The germline V gene encodes CDR1 SNHLY and CDR2 FYNNEI. This CDR3 is built from 16 residues. The trim removed 7 bases at V and 2 bases at J, leaving 6 bases unmatched. CDR3 in DNA: TGTGCCAGCAAAGAGACTAGCGGGGTCAACACCGGGGAGCTGTTTTTT. It specifies CASKETSGVNTGELFF.

Ten or more counts support this clonotype. The chain joins TRBV7-6 to TRBJ2-1, with 10 nucleotides matching TRBD1. CDR3 length: 18 residues. Looked up from germline, CDR1 is SGHVS and CDR2 is FNYEAQ. Unmatched junction bases numbered 13, after V lost 4 bases and J lost 4 bases. CDR3 nucleotides: TGTGCCAGCAGCTGGGACAGGGGTCCCGCTTATCCTTACAATGAGCAGTTCTTC. Translating it yields CASSWDRGPAYPYNEQFF.

This clonotype showed up many times. CDR3: CASSRGTASTDTQYF. As DNA, the CDR3 is TGTGCCAGCAGCCGGGGGACGGCTAGCACAGATACGCAGTATTTT. The V and J genes are TRBV7-6 and TRBJ2-3; tentatively, D is TRBD2 (6 bases). Germline loops: CDR1 SGHVS, CDR2 FNYEAQ. V dropped 5 bases and J dropped 0 bases, with 12 bases sitting between them. CDR3 length equals 15 residues.

This clonotype was seen more than once but under ten times. The chain links TRBV25-1 to TRBJ2-3; D might be TRBD1 or TRBD2, each matching 6 bases. Trimming left V 7 bases short and J 2 bases short, with 16 bases between. The CDR3 spans 15 residues. Germline CDR1 MGHDK, CDR2 SYGVNS. CDR3 residues: CASTSSRGLTDTQYF. CDR3 nucleotides: TGTGCCAGCACCTCATCCAGGGGACTCACAGATACGCAGTATTTT.

The CDR3 protein is CASSEFGGKGTEAFF. In nucleotides, the CDR3 is TGTGCCAGCAGTGAATTCGGGGGAAAGGGGACTGAAGCTTTCTTT. J is TRBJ1-1 and V is TRBV25-1; D possibly corresponds to TRBD1 (5 bases). This CDR3 contains 15 residues. CDR1 is MGHDK, CDR2 SYGVNS, per germline. V lost 1 base and J lost 5, with 14 bases in between. The full variable domain, rest sourced from reference TRBV25-1 and TRBJ1-1, is EADIYQTPRYLVIGTGKKITLECSQTMGHDKMYWYQQDPGMELHLIHYSYGVNSTEKGDLSSESTVSRIRTEHFPLTLESARPSHTSQYLCASSEFGGKGTEAFFGQGTRLTVV.

The chain uses TRBV7-9 and TRBJ2-5, with TRBD2 as a possible D gene (5 bases). Germline CDR1 and CDR2: SEHNR and FQNEAQ (reference sequence). The V end was cut by 1 base, the J end by 5 bases, with 17 bases between. The CDR3 spans 16 residues. The DNA for the CDR3 is TGTGCCAGCAGCTTAGAACTAGACTCTACTCGGGAGACCCAGTACTTC. Its translation: CASSLELDSTRETQYF.

The chain employs TRBV6-8 and TRBJ2-3; TRBD2 matches 10 bases. Per the germline V gene, CDR1 is MNHGY and CDR2 is SAAAGT. With V trimmed by 2 bases and J by 2 bases, 7 bases remained unmatched. CDR3 length: 17 residues. CDR3 residues: CASSYSLAGAYTDTQYF. CDR3 in DNA: TGTGCCAGCAGTTACAGTCTAGCGGGGGCCTACACAGATACGCAGTATTTT.

This clonotype was counted once. This chain uses TRBV4-2 with TRBJ2-3, with D unresolved. CDR3 size: 17 residues. CDR1 and CDR2 from the germline V gene are LGHNA and YNFKEQ. V was pared by 1 base and J by 0 bases, with 14 bases between. Here the CDR3 reads CASSQGVQTLSTDTQYF. The DNA for the CDR3 is TGTGCCAGCAGCCAAGGTGTCCAGACTCTTAGCACAGATACGCAGTATTTT.

This clonotype has more than one count but fewer than ten. The genes are TRBV15 and TRBJ1-2, with a weak D call TRBD1 (5 bases). The germline V gene encodes CDR1 LNHNV and CDR2 YYDKDF (reference sequence). CDR3 length: 14 amino acids. The ends were cut back, 3 bases at V and 4 bases at J, with 12 bases in the middle. CDR3: CATSSPGQTYGYTF. CDR3 DNA: TGTGCCACCAGCAGTCCCGGACAAACCTATGGCTACACCTTC.

This chain joins TRBV2 and TRBJ1-6; the D gene is possibly TRBD1 (6 bases). Trimming cost V 2 bases and J 9 bases, with 11 bases left between them. The germline V gene encodes CDR1 SNHLY and CDR2 FYNNEI. The CDR3 loop spans 14 amino acids. CDR3 DNA sequence: TGTGCCAGCAGTGAACCAACAGGGTTTTCACCCCTCCACTTT. This codes for CASSEPTGFSPLHF.

This clonotype has just a few counts. The V and J genes are TRBV11-2 and TRBJ2-4, with unresolved D. V was cut by 3 bases and J by 1 base, with 7 bases left in between. Germline V CDR1 and CDR2: SGHAT, FQNNGV. The CDR3 length is 14 residues. The DNA for the CDR3 is TGTGCCAGCAGCTTGTGGGGTGCCAAAAACATTCAGTACTTC. It is translated as CASSLWGAKNIQYF.

The chain is built from TRBV4-1 and TRBJ1-1; D perhaps matches TRBD1 (5 bases). Per germline, CDR1 MGHRA and CDR2 YSYEKL. Trimming removed 4 bases at V and 1 base at J, with 13 bases between. The CDR3 has 15 amino acids. The CDR3 protein is CASSRGDGANTEAFF. CDR3 bases: TGCGCCAGCAGCCGGGGGGACGGGGCGAACACTGAAGCTTTCTTT.

J is TRBJ2-2 and V is TRBV2; 8 bases are shared with TRBD1. The germline CDR1 and CDR2 sequences are SNHLY and FYNNEI. This CDR3 contains 15 residues. V lost 6 bases and J lost 4; bases outside the gene matches: 7. In DNA, the CDR3 is TGTGCCAGCAGGAGGACAGGGCAAAGCACCGGGGAGCTGTTTTTT. This gives the protein CASRRTGQSTGELFF.

The table lists this clonotype with a few counts. The J gene is TRBJ1-3, the V gene TRBV6-5, with D maybe TRBD1 (5 bases). The germline V gene encodes CDR1 MNHEY and CDR2 SVGAGI. V lost 6 bases to trimming and J lost 0 bases, with 12 bases between them. The CDR3 runs to 15 residues. The CDR3 region has the DNA TGTGCCAGCAGGGGGGGGGGATTCTCTGGAAACACCATATATTTT. It codes for CASRGGGFSGNTIYF.